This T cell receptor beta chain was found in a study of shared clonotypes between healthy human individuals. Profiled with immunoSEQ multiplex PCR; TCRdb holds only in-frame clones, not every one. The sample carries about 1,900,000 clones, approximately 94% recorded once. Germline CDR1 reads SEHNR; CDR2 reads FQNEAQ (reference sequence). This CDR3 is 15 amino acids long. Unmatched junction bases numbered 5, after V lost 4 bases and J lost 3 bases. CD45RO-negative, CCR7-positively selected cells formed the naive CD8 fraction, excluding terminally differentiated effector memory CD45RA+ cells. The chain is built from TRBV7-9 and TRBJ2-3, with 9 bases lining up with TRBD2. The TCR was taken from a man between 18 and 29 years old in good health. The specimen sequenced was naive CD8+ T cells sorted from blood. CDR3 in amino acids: CASSSGTSNTDTQYF. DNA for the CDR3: TGTGCCAGCAGCTCGGGGACTAGCAATACAGATACGCAGTATTTT.